Each of the 28 T cell receptor beta chains below was sequenced from the same sample in a study of Graves' ophthalmopathy and Graves' hyperthyroidism listed by TCRdb under 2018. TCRdb names Illumina HiSeq 2000 as the instrument used. For repertoire sequencing, TCR beta CDR3 regions were amplified from RNA transcripts. The first round of RT-PCR was done with HTBI primers and the Qiagen OneStep RT-PCR kit, and was followed by a second round of multiplex PCR, then size selection and purification. The raw public data were reprocessed by TCRdb itself: fastp quality trimming at Q25, MiXCR clonotype calling, in-frame beta chains only. Under each unique CDR3 protein, matching rows form one entry showing the most common genes and DNA. The sample table lists around 340,000 distinct CDR3 sequences, roughly a sixth of them with a count of one. 12% of the sample comes from the top ten. The sequencing input was peripheral blood. These receptors were obtained from an adult man with Graves' ophthalmopathy.

This clonotype has at least ten counts. J is TRBJ2-5 and V is TRBV20-1, with TRBD2 identical over 12 bases. The V gene's germline CDR1 is DFQATT and CDR2 SNEGSKA (reference sequence). J gave up 1 base and V 0 bases, and 6 bases lay outside the gene matches. The CDR3 covers 17 residues. CDR3 residues: CSARDPASGRGQETQYF. The CDR3 DNA is TGCAGTGCTAGAGATCCGGCTAGCGGGAGGGGCCAAGAGACCCAGTACTTC.

This clonotype was detected many times. The CDR3 region has the DNA TGTGCCAGCATACTACGGTGGCCGAACACTGAAGCTTTCTTT. Protein product: CASILRWPNTEAFF. The genes are TRBV6-2 or TRBV6-3 and TRBJ1-1; no clear D. The CDR3 is 14 amino acids. Trimming cost V 7 bases and J 1 base, with 13 bases left between them. CDR1 and CDR2 from the germline V gene are MNHEY and SVGEGT.

In regard to this clonotype: Given a much more abundant clone one base away, this may be a read error. J is TRBJ1-5 and V is TRBV20-1; D is perhaps TRBD1 (6 bases). This CDR3 spans 15 amino acids. V lost 3 bases and J 0 bases, leaving 12 bases between the germline ends. CDR1 is DFQATT and CDR2 is SNEGSKA in the germline V gene (reference sequence). This CDR3 reads CSASNRVASNQPQHF. The DNA of the CDR3 is TGCAGTGCTAGCAACAGGGTAGCTAGCAATCAGCCCCAGCATTTT.

This clonotype was picked up many times. The CDR3: CASSLWDKNTGELFF. The CDR3 nucleotides read TGTGCCAGCAGCTTATGGGACAAGAACACCGGGGAGCTGTTTTTT. The chain combines TRBV7-9 with TRBJ2-2; TRBD1 is a possible D gene (6 bases). V lost 2 bases and J 1 base, leaving 8 bases between the germline ends. The CDR3 loop spans 15 amino acids. Germline V gives CDR1 SEHNR, CDR2 FQNEAQ (reference sequence).

This clonotype has a single count. The germline gene is not matched at one end of the junction; a read error may be the cause. The J gene is TRBJ1-1, the V gene TRBV27; the D gene is possibly TRBD1 (5 bases). The CDR3 consists of 15 residues. Per germline, CDR1 MNHEY and CDR2 SMNVEV (reference sequence). In DNA form, the CDR3 reads TGTGCCAGCATTCAATGGGGGACGGTGAACACTGAAGCCTTCTTT. Residues: CASIQWGTVNTEAFF.

A few counts support this clonotype. CDR3 sequence (DNA): TGTGCCAGCAGTTACCCGCCTTCAGGGGGCTGGCAAGAGACCCAGTACTTC. Protein sequence: CASSYPPSGGWQETQYF. The chain is built from TRBV6-5 and TRBJ2-5, with 8 positions matching TRBD1. This CDR3 comprises 17 residues. Germline V CDR1 and CDR2: MNHEY, SVGAGI. Trimming removed 2 bases from V and 2 bases from J; junction bases left unmatched: 10.

The chain recombines TRBV6-2 or TRBV6-3 with TRBJ1-1; no reliable D call. V dropped 0 bases and J dropped 2 bases, with 4 bases sitting between them. The CDR3 consists of 13 residues. The germline V gene has CDR1 MNHEY and CDR2 SVGEGT. CDR3 in amino acids: CASSYSANTEAFF. As DNA, the CDR3 is TGTGCCAGCAGTTACTCTGCCAACACTGAAGCTTTCTTT.

This clonotype was observed at least ten times. The genes are TRBV15 and TRBJ1-5; no reliable D call. The V gene lost 2 bases and the J gene lost 3 bases, with 8 bases spanning the gap. The CDR3 covers 14 residues. Germline CDR1 LNHNV, CDR2 YYDKDF (reference sequence). The CDR3 DNA follows: TGTGCCACCAGCAGACTTGGAAACAATCAGCCCCAGCATTTT. Its protein is CATSRLGNNQPQHF.

The rearrangement uses TRBV6-1 and TRBJ2-7; 11 bases match TRBD2. Trimming removed 9 bases from V and 5 bases from J; junction bases left unmatched: 6. The CDR3 has 13 residues. The germline V gene has CDR1 MNHNS and CDR2 SASEGT. The chain's CDR3 is CASSGRAVNEQYF. CDR3 bases: TGTGCCAGTAGCGGGAGGGCTGTCAACGAGCAGTACTTC.

This clonotype was seen once. The V and J genes are TRBV6-1 and TRBJ2-7, with D tentatively TRBD1 (6 bases). Germline V CDR1 and CDR2: MNHNS, SASEGT. Trimming cost V 7 bases and J 2 bases, with 12 bases left between them. CDR3 length: 13 amino acids. CDR3 sequence reads: CASIGGQPYEQYF. CDR3 bases: TGTGCCAGCATTGGCGGACAGCCCTACGAGCAGTACTTC.

In its sample, this clonotype was seen many times. The chain carries TRBV7-2 and TRBJ1-5; 8 bases line up with TRBD1. The CDR3 extends over 14 amino acids. Germline V lookup: CDR1 SGHTA, CDR2 FQGNSA. The ends lost 1 base at V and 6 bases at J; junction bases unmatched: 2. CDR3 region: CASSLGTGIQPQHF. In DNA, the CDR3 is TGTGCCAGCAGCTTAGGGACAGGGATTCAGCCCCAGCATTTT.

This chain uses TRBV18 with TRBJ2-6; no clear D. The CDR3 contains 17 residues. The germline V and J ends were trimmed by 6 bases and 0 bases, with 15 bases remaining between them. Germline CDR1 reads KGHSH; CDR2 reads LQKENI. The CDR3 here is CASSFAQVVSGANVLTF. CDR3 DNA: TGTGCCAGCTCCTTTGCCCAGGTCGTCTCTGGGGCCAACGTCCTGACTTTC.

In this sample, this clonotype turned up many times. DNA of the CDR3: TGTGCCAGCAGCTTAGGAATGGATCAGCCCCAGCATTTT. Its protein product is CASSLGMDQPQHF. The chain employs TRBV7-2 and TRBJ1-5; D is undetermined. V was cut by 1 base and J by 5 bases, with 6 bases left in between. Germline V gene lookup returns CDR1 SGHTA and CDR2 FQGNSA. This CDR3 is built from 13 residues. The variable domain in full, with the rest retrieved from reference TRBV7-2 and TRBJ1-5, is GAGVSQSPSNKVTEKGKDVELRCDPISGHTALYWYRQSLGQGLEFLIYFQGNSAPDKSGLPSDRFSAERTGGSVSTLTIQRTQQEDSAVYLCASSLGMDQPQHFGDGTRLSIL.

At least ten counts were recorded for this clonotype. This chain uses TRBV28 with TRBJ2-7; 9 nucleotides align to TRBD1. The CDR3 has 17 residues. The V and J ends lost 5 bases and 1 base, in that order; junction bases with no gene match: 12. Germline V gene sequence: CDR1 MDHEN, CDR2 SYDVKM. For the CDR3, the DNA is TGTGCCAGCAGTAGGTCAACAGGGGGCGTCCTTTCCTACGAGCAGTACTTC. It is translated as CASSRSTGGVLSYEQYF.

The sample holds many counts of this clonotype. The V and J genes are TRBV2 and TRBJ2-7; D not certain. Trimming removed 4 bases from V and 2 bases from J, with 12 bases in between. The germline gives CDR1 SNHLY, CDR2 FYNNEI. This CDR3 contains 14 residues. Written as DNA, the CDR3 is TGTGCCAGCAGTGGCACTCCCACAGCCTACGAGCAGTACTTC. Encoded protein: CASSGTPTAYEQYF.

This clonotype was found many times. V is TRBV12-3 or TRBV12-4 and J is TRBJ1-2; TRBD1 matches at 10 bases. This CDR3 spans 15 amino acids. Trimming at V came to 5 bases and at J to 8 bases, leaving 11 bases not matched to a gene. The CDR3 DNA is TGTGCCAGCAGTGATCCGGGACAGGGGATATGGGGCTACACCTTC. This gives the protein CASSDPGQGIWGYTF.

The chain links TRBV15 to TRBJ2-7, with 7 nucleotides matching TRBD1. The CDR3 is 16 residues long. Trimming cost V 0 bases and J 6 bases; bases outside gene matches: 11. CDR1 is LNHNV, CDR2 YYDKDF, per germline (reference sequence). The DNA of the CDR3 is TGTGCCACCAGCAGAGATGAAGTTGGCAGGGGGTTCGAGCAGTACTTC. Its translation is CATSRDEVGRGFEQYF.

Many counts were recorded for this clonotype. This chain uses TRBV27 with TRBJ2-5; weak D call: TRBD2 (5 bases). The CDR3 extends over 16 amino acids. The germline V gene has CDR1 MNHEY and CDR2 SMNVEV (reference sequence). V dropped 3 bases and J dropped 2 bases, with 16 bases sitting between them. CDR3 loop: CASSFALRGPQETQYF. The CDR3 DNA reads as TGTGCCAGCAGTTTCGCGCTCCGGGGTCCACAAGAGACCCAGTACTTC.

This clonotype was counted between two and nine times. This chain uses TRBV5-1 with TRBJ1-1; a weak D match, TRBD1 (6 bases). This CDR3 is 14 amino acids long. CDR1 is SGHRS and CDR2 is YFSETQ in the germline V gene. The ends were cut back, 4 bases at V and 1 base at J, with 11 bases in the middle. This CDR3 reads CASSPRGGNTEAFF. For the CDR3, the DNA is TGCGCCAGCAGCCCCCGAGGGGGGAACACTGAAGCTTTCTTT.

V usage is TRBV30 and J usage is TRBJ1-2, with 9 bases that match TRBD1. Germline-derived CDR1 and CDR2 are GTSNPN and SVGIG (reference sequence). There are 13 residues in the CDR3. J lost 8 bases, V lost 7 bases, and 11 bases had no gene match. The CDR3, as DNA: TGTGCCTATCGGACAGGGGCCTCTCGGGGCTACACCTTC. Its translation is CAYRTGASRGYTF.

This clonotype has at least ten counts. CDR3 protein: CASSSRAGVASYEQYF. The CDR3 DNA sequence: TGCGCCAGCAGCTCGCGAGCGGGGGTGGCCTCCTACGAGCAGTACTTC. The chain couples TRBV5-1 to TRBJ2-7; 8 nucleotides line up with TRBD2. V shed 3 bases, J shed 0 bases, and the junction held 8 bases outside the gene matches. CDR1 SGHRS and CDR2 YFSETQ come from the germline V gene. CDR3 length: 16 amino acids.

This clonotype was found many times. The rearrangement links TRBV6-2 or TRBV6-3 to TRBJ2-2; 7 bases match TRBD1. Germline trimming cut 7 bases from V and 5 bases from J; bases unmatched to any gene: 7. CDR1 and CDR2 (germline): MNHEY, SVGEGT. CDR3 length: 14 amino acids. CDR3 sequence: CASTISGGTGELFF. CDR3 nucleotide sequence: TGTGCCAGCACTATTTCAGGGGGTACCGGGGAGCTGTTTTTT.

The CDR3 bases are TGTGCCATCAGTGAGTCACAGGGAACCGGGGAGCTGTTTTTT. This codes for CAISESQGTGELFF. This rearrangement joins TRBV10-3 to TRBJ2-2; tentatively, D is TRBD1 (6 bases). V was clipped by 0 bases and J by 5 bases, with 7 bases between them. This CDR3 contains 14 residues. The germline CDR1 and CDR2 sequences are ENHRY and SYGVKD.

This clonotype has at least ten counts. V usage is TRBV5-6 and J usage is TRBJ2-6; D gene ambiguous. V was trimmed by 4 bases and J by 2 bases, leaving 10 bases between them. Germline V gives CDR1 SGHDT, CDR2 YYEEEE. The CDR3 sequence is 15 residues long. CDR3 protein: CASSPGLTGANVLTF. The CDR3 DNA reads as TGTGCCAGCAGCCCCGGTTTAACTGGGGCCAACGTCCTGACTTTC.

In its sample, this clonotype was seen many times. The rearrangement links TRBV12-3 or TRBV12-4 to TRBJ2-7, with D tentatively TRBD1 (5 bases). This CDR3 has 15 residues. Trimming took 5 bases from V and 6 from J, leaving 20 bases between them. The CDR3 bases are TGTGCCAGCAGTGACGCGGCCAGGGCCCTCACCGAGCAGTACTTC. This gives the protein CASSDAARALTEQYF.

This clonotype was detected ten times or more. CDR3: CASTWVLDGYTF. The CDR3 DNA follows: TGTGCCAGTACCTGGGTCCTTGATGGCTACACCTTC. The rearrangement joins TRBV19 to TRBJ1-2, with D hard to call. CDR1 and CDR2 from the germline V gene are LNHDA and SQIVND (reference sequence). This CDR3 has 12 amino acids. Trimming pared 7 bases from V and 6 bases from J, leaving 12 bases between.

In its sample, this clonotype was seen many times. The chain is built from TRBV11-2 and TRBJ1-6; D is undetermined. There are 14 residues in the CDR3. Germline loops: CDR1 SGHAT, CDR2 FQNNGV. V lost 2 bases, J lost 7 bases, and 9 bases lay in between. As DNA, the CDR3 is TGTGCCAGCAGCTTACACCCGGGGAATTCACCCCTCCACTTT. It specifies CASSLHPGNSPLHF.

This clonotype has ten or more counts. The genes are TRBV5-1 and TRBJ2-7; 7 bases are a match to TRBD2. CDR3 length equals 16 residues. CDR1 SGHRS and CDR2 YFSETQ come from the germline V gene. Trimming took 1 base from V and 0 from J; bases not matched to a gene: 7. In DNA, the CDR3 is TGCGCCAGCAGCTTGAAGGGCGGGAGCTCCTCCTACGAGCAGTACTTC. Translation gives CASSLKGGSSSYEQYF.